The entry below describes one T cell receptor beta chain. This clone was detected a few times. Its antigen remains undetermined. Base quality data are lacking; no much larger clone is found one base away. The data are from a study of tumour-infiltrating T cells in Burkitt lymphoma (dated by TCRdb to the early 2020s). For the wider study: The Burkitt lymphoma cohort included some 75 patients and covered every epidemiological subtype of the disease. TCR repertoire data were correlated with clinical outcome; productive clonality predicted overall and progression-free survival, independent of established prognosticators including age at diagnosis. What the research found in general, with its limitations: Several public clonotypes were found to be shared across numerous Burkitt lymphoma patients, which suggests a shared tumour neoantigen selection that is absent from diffuse large B-cell lymphoma.

The germline V gene yields SQVTM for CDR1 and ANQGSEA for CDR2. The CDR3 covers 13 residues, taking in both the cysteine and the phenylalanine. The sequence is cut down to CDR3 DNA, 39 bases in frame from base 1. Cut back by 6 bases and 7 bases, the V and J ends lie 16 bases apart. Libraries came from the immunoSEQ multiplex PCR assay. Drawn from immuneACCESS, this table holds only the in-frame rearrangements with V and J called that TCRdb kept. Clones are partly lost; checked studies trace under half to an unresolved V gene and leave the rest unexplained. The sample includes around 48,000 clones, with roughly 30% observed a single time. 2.9% of the sample belongs to the ten largest clones.

Sequences were obtained from tumor tissue. The receptor was derived from a human donor with Burkitt lymphoma. The sequence is built from TRBV29-1 and TRBJ1-5; possibly the D gene is TRBD1, per 5 matching bases. The DNA sequence reads TGCAGCGTGGGGGATAGGTTAGGACAGCCCCAGCATTTT. Translation gives CSVGDRLGQPQHF.